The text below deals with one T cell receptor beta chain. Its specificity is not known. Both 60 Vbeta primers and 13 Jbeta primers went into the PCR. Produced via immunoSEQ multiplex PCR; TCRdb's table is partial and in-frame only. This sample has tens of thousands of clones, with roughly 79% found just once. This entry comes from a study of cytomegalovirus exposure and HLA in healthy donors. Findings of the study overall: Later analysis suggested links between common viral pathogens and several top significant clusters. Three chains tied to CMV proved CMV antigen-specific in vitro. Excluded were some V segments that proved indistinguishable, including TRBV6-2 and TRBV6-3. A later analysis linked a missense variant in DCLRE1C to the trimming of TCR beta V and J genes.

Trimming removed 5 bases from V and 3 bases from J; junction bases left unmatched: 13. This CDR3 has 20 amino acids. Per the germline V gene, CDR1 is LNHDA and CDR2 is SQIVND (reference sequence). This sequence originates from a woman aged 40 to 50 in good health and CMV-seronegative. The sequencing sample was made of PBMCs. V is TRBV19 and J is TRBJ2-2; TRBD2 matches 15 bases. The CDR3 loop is CASSLAAWGLAGGDTGELFF. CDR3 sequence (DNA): TGTGCCAGTAGTTTAGCTGCTTGGGGACTAGCGGGGGGTGACACCGGGGAGCTGTTTTTT.